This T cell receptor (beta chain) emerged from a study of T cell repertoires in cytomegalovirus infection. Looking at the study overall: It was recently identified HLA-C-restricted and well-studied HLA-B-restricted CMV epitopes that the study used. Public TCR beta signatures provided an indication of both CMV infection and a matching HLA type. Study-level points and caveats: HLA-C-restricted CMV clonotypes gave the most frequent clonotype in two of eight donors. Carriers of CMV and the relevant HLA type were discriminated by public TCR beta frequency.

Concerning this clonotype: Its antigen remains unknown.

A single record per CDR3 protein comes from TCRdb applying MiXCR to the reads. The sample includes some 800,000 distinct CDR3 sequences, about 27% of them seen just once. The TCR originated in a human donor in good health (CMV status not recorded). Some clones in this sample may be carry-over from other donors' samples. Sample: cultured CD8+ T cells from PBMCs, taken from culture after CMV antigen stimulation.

The CDR3 DNA follows: TGTGCCAGCAATCCCGCTTCCTACCGAGGGAATCAGCCCCAGCATTTT. It encodes CASNPASYRGNQPQHF. The chain couples TRBV2 to TRBJ1-5; D is unclear. This CDR3 is built from 16 residues. Germline CDR1 is SNHLY and CDR2 is FYNNEI. V was clipped by 7 bases and J by 4 bases, with 20 bases between them.